Listed below are T cell receptor beta chains from one sample, sequenced in a study of cytomegalovirus exposure and HLA in healthy donors. The repertoire was sequenced with immunoSEQ multiplex PCR; TCRdb's copy has only in-frame clones and lacks some. This table holds tens of thousands of clones, 79% found once. Sequenced sample: PBMCs. These receptors all come from a woman in her forties in good health and CMV-seropositive. Both conserved end residues are part of each CDR3. Fields, in order: CDR3 protein, CDR3 DNA, V gene, D gene, clone size, J gene. A D gene is named only where the DNA matches it firmly. The listing skips clone size in some rows; elsewhere it reads once, few, many or a size class.

CDR3aa: CASSPARGNEQFF; CDR3nt: TGTGCCAGCTCACCGGCAAGGGGCAATGAGCAGTTCTTC; v_gene: TRBV18; d_gene: .; abundance: .; j_gene: TRBJ2-1
CDR3aa: CASSVLAGGTNTGELFF; CDR3nt: TGTGCCAGCAGCGTCTTAGCGGGGGGGACGAACACCGGGGAGCTGTTTTTT; v_gene: TRBV9; d_gene: TRBD2; abundance: .; j_gene: TRBJ2-2
CDR3aa: CASSLGQGRQPQHF; CDR3nt: TGTGCCAGCAGTTTAGGGCAGGGAAGGCAGCCCCAGCATTTT; v_gene: TRBV28; d_gene: .; abundance: .; j_gene: TRBJ1-5
CDR3aa: CAWGVTGAGELFF; CDR3nt: TGTGCCTGGGGGGTAACGGGGGCCGGGGAGCTGTTTTTT; v_gene: TRBV30; d_gene: .; abundance: .; j_gene: TRBJ2-2
CDR3aa: CASSSRGRVAGYTF; CDR3nt: TGTGCCAGCAGCTCCAGGGGTAGGGTTGCAGGCTACACCTTC; v_gene: TRBV7-9; d_gene: .; abundance: few; j_gene: TRBJ1-2
CDR3aa: CASSRSLAGGRTGELFF; CDR3nt: TGTGCCAGCAGTCGTTCACTAGCGGGGGGCAGGACCGGGGAGCTGTTTTTT; v_gene: TRBV4-2; d_gene: TRBD2; abundance: .; j_gene: TRBJ2-2
CDR3aa: CASSQEYRTSGGIETQYF; CDR3nt: TGCGCCAGCAGCCAAGAGTACCGGACTAGCGGGGGGATAGAGACCCAGTACTTC; v_gene: TRBV4-1; d_gene: TRBD2; abundance: once; j_gene: TRBJ2-5
CDR3aa: CAWSRATGRGWEQFF; CDR3nt: TGTGCCTGGAGTCGAGCTACGGGTAGGGGATGGGAGCAGTTCTTC; v_gene: TRBV30; d_gene: .; abundance: once; j_gene: TRBJ2-1
CDR3aa: CASSQDWTGRGNEQFF; CDR3nt: TGTGCCAGCAGCCAAGATTGGACAGGGAGGGGGAATGAGCAGTTCTTC; v_gene: TRBV14; d_gene: .; abundance: .; j_gene: TRBJ2-1
CDR3aa: CASSKLPGDSYEQYF; CDR3nt: TGTGCCAGCAGCAAACTACCAGGGGACTCCTACGAGCAGTACTTC; v_gene: TRBV21-1; d_gene: .; abundance: .; j_gene: TRBJ2-7
CDR3aa: CASSFPGQRSYEQYF; CDR3nt: TGTGCCAGCAGCTTTCCGGGACAGCGGTCCTACGAGCAGTACTTC; v_gene: TRBV7-2; d_gene: TRBD1; abundance: once; j_gene: TRBJ2-7
CDR3aa: CSALSTDTQYF; CDR3nt: TGCAGTGCTCTTAGCACAGATACGCAGTATTTT; v_gene: TRBV20-1; d_gene: .; abundance: .; j_gene: TRBJ2-3
CDR3aa: CSVGGGPNQPQHF; CDR3nt: TGCAGCGTTGGGGGCGGTCCCAATCAGCCCCAGCATTTT; v_gene: TRBV29-1; d_gene: .; abundance: .; j_gene: TRBJ1-5
CDR3aa: CAWSVLAGRTDTQYF; CDR3nt: TGTGCCTGGAGTGTCCTAGCGGGCCGCACAGATACGCAGTATTTT; v_gene: TRBV30; d_gene: TRBD2; abundance: .; j_gene: TRBJ2-3
CDR3aa: CASSLRSVNTGELFF; CDR3nt: TGTGCCAGCAGCCTACGCTCGGTGAACACCGGGGAGCTGTTTTTT; v_gene: TRBV7-2; d_gene: .; abundance: .; j_gene: TRBJ2-2
CDR3aa: CATSRAGTTTNEKLFF; CDR3nt: TGTGCCACCAGCAGAGCTGGGACTACAACTAATGAAAAACTGTTTTTT; v_gene: TRBV15; d_gene: .; abundance: .; j_gene: TRBJ1-4
CDR3aa: CSGGDYEQYF; CDR3nt: TGCAGCGGGGGGGATTACGAGCAGTACTTC; v_gene: TRBV29-1; d_gene: .; abundance: few; j_gene: TRBJ2-7
CDR3aa: CASSHAGALSTDTQYF; CDR3nt: TGCGCCAGCAGCCACGCGGGGGCCCTAAGCACAGATACGCAGTATTTT; v_gene: TRBV4-1; d_gene: .; abundance: .; j_gene: TRBJ2-3
CDR3aa: CASSLYPPLAGLNNEQFF; CDR3nt: TGTGCCAGCAGTTTATATCCCCCACTAGCGGGGTTAAACAATGAGCAGTTCTTC; v_gene: TRBV28; d_gene: TRBD2; abundance: .; j_gene: TRBJ2-1
CDR3aa: CASSQLAGLFTYNEQFF; CDR3nt: TGCGCCAGCAGCCAGCTCGCGGGACTCTTCACCTACAATGAGCAGTTCTTC; v_gene: TRBV4-1; d_gene: .; abundance: .; j_gene: TRBJ2-1
CDR3aa: CASSHRTGNEQYF; CDR3nt: TGTGCCAGCAGCCACCGGACAGGGAACGAGCAGTACTTC; v_gene: TRBV11-3; d_gene: TRBD1; abundance: .; j_gene: TRBJ2-7
CDR3aa: CAISGMGQGAYEQYF; CDR3nt: TGTGCCATCAGTGGGATGGGACAGGGGGCCTACGAGCAGTACTTC; v_gene: TRBV10-3; d_gene: TRBD1; abundance: once; j_gene: TRBJ2-7
CDR3aa: CASSSRLAGGRGYEQYF; CDR3nt: TGTGCCAGCAGTTCCCGACTAGCGGGAGGGCGGGGCTACGAGCAGTACTTC; v_gene: TRBV27; d_gene: TRBD2; abundance: .; j_gene: TRBJ2-7
CDR3aa: CAWSVGRRPNTEAFF; CDR3nt: TGTGCCTGGAGTGTGGGCCGAAGGCCGAACACTGAAGCTTTCTTT; v_gene: TRBV30; d_gene: .; abundance: .; j_gene: TRBJ1-1
CDR3aa: CASSRWGRADTQYF; CDR3nt: TGTGCCAGCAGCCGATGGGGGAGGGCAGATACGCAGTATTTT; v_gene: TRBV6-5; d_gene: TRBD2; abundance: .; j_gene: TRBJ2-3
CDR3aa: CASSSRTTGGTEAFF; CDR3nt: TGTGCCAGCAGTTCTCGGACTACAGGGGGTACTGAAGCTTTCTTT; v_gene: TRBV27; d_gene: TRBD1; abundance: .; j_gene: TRBJ1-1
CDR3aa: CASSLTGVQPQHF; CDR3nt: TGCGCCAGCAGCTTAACAGGGGTTCAGCCCCAGCATTTT; v_gene: TRBV5-1; d_gene: TRBD1; abundance: .; j_gene: TRBJ1-5
CDR3aa: CASSPLTENTGELFF; CDR3nt: TGTGCCAGCAGTCCCCTGACTGAGAACACCGGGGAGCTGTTTTTT; v_gene: TRBV6-1; d_gene: .; abundance: .; j_gene: TRBJ2-2
CDR3aa: CASSLLAGRLNEQFF; CDR3nt: TGTGCCAGCAGCTTACTAGCGGGCCGCCTCAATGAGCAGTTCTTC; v_gene: TRBV7-9; d_gene: TRBD2; abundance: .; j_gene: TRBJ2-1
CDR3aa: CASSAGTGGNYGYTF; CDR3nt: TGTGCCAGCAGCGCCGGGACAGGGGGTAATTATGGCTACACCTTC; v_gene: TRBV9; d_gene: TRBD1; abundance: .; j_gene: TRBJ1-2
CDR3aa: CASSHAPGRDRGWYEQYF; CDR3nt: TGTGCCAGCAGCCACGCGCCGGGGAGGGACAGGGGATGGTACGAGCAGTACTTC; v_gene: TRBV11-1; d_gene: TRBD1; abundance: .; j_gene: TRBJ2-7
CDR3aa: CASSKGDRDSTDTQYF; CDR3nt: TGTGCCAGCAGCAAAGGTGACAGGGACTCAACAGATACGCAGTATTTT; v_gene: TRBV9; d_gene: .; abundance: .; j_gene: TRBJ2-3
CDR3aa: CASSYSIGEAFF; CDR3nt: TGTGCCAGCAGTTACTCGATCGGGGAGGCTTTCTTT; v_gene: TRBV6-5; d_gene: .; abundance: .; j_gene: TRBJ1-1
CDR3aa: CASSERVAGAIPTYEQYF; CDR3nt: TGTGCCAGCAGCGAGCGAGTAGCGGGAGCAATCCCAACCTACGAGCAGTACTTC; v_gene: TRBV21-1; d_gene: .; abundance: .; j_gene: TRBJ2-7
CDR3aa: CASSPLLLYEQYF; CDR3nt: TGTGCCAGCAGTCCCCTCTTACTCTACGAGCAGTACTTC; v_gene: TRBV27; d_gene: .; abundance: .; j_gene: TRBJ2-7
CDR3aa: CASSTSGGVNTEAFF; CDR3nt: TGTGCCAGCAGCACTTCGGGGGGGGTGAACACTGAAGCTTTCTTT; v_gene: TRBV5-4; d_gene: .; abundance: once; j_gene: TRBJ1-1
CDR3aa: CASSLDASGGGETQYF; CDR3nt: TGTGCCAGCAGCTTGGACGCTAGCGGGGGGGGTGAGACCCAGTACTTC; v_gene: TRBV5-4; d_gene: TRBD2; abundance: .; j_gene: TRBJ2-5
CDR3aa: CASSARTGGHVSPLHF; CDR3nt: TGTGCCAGCAGTGCCCGGACAGGGGGCCATGTTTCACCCCTCCACTTT; v_gene: TRBV6-6; d_gene: TRBD1; abundance: .; j_gene: TRBJ1-6
CDR3aa: CSVGGTGNTIYF; CDR3nt: TGCAGCGTTGGGGGCACTGGAAACACCATATATTTT; v_gene: TRBV29-1; d_gene: .; abundance: .; j_gene: TRBJ1-3
CDR3aa: CASSSRETQYF; CDR3nt: TGTGCCAGCAGCTCTAGGGAGACCCAGTACTTC; v_gene: TRBV7-2; d_gene: .; abundance: few; j_gene: TRBJ2-5
CDR3aa: CSVEGDRGSGTGELFF; CDR3nt: TGCAGCGTTGAAGGGGACAGGGGTTCGGGCACCGGGGAGCTGTTTTTT; v_gene: TRBV29-1; d_gene: TRBD1; abundance: .; j_gene: TRBJ2-2
CDR3aa: CASSPRTGRVQETQYF; CDR3nt: TGTGCCAGCAGCCCAAGGACAGGGAGAGTCCAAGAGACCCAGTACTTC; v_gene: TRBV9; d_gene: TRBD1; abundance: .; j_gene: TRBJ2-5
CDR3aa: CASSPGDRASYNEQFF; CDR3nt: TGTGCCAGCTCACCCGGTGACAGGGCATCCTACAATGAGCAGTTCTTC; v_gene: TRBV18; d_gene: TRBD1; abundance: .; j_gene: TRBJ2-1
CDR3aa: CASSLGQGATGELFF; CDR3nt: TGCGCCAGCAGCTTGGGACAGGGGGCAACCGGGGAGCTGTTTTTT; v_gene: TRBV5-1; d_gene: TRBD1; abundance: .; j_gene: TRBJ2-2
CDR3aa: CASSELTGGTDTQYF; CDR3nt: TGTGCCAGCAGTGAGTTGACAGGGGGGACAGATACGCAGTATTTT; v_gene: TRBV2; d_gene: TRBD1; abundance: .; j_gene: TRBJ2-3
CDR3aa: CASSFRSGTTYNEQFF; CDR3nt: TGTGCCAGCAGCTTTAGAAGCGGCACTACCTACAATGAGCAGTTCTTC; v_gene: TRBV5-6; d_gene: .; abundance: .; j_gene: TRBJ2-1
CDR3aa: CASSNGGTVASTDTQYF; CDR3nt: TGTGCCAGCAGCAATGGGGGGACTGTCGCTAGCACAGATACGCAGTATTTT; v_gene: TRBV9; d_gene: .; abundance: few; j_gene: TRBJ2-3
CDR3aa: CASSLAAVTNIQYF; CDR3nt: TGCGCCAGCAGCTTGGCCGCAGTTACGAACATTCAGTACTTC; v_gene: TRBV5-1; d_gene: .; abundance: .; j_gene: TRBJ2-4
CDR3aa: CASSQLHRSCQPQHF; CDR3nt: TGCGCCAGCAGTCAGCTCCACAGGAGTTGCCAGCCCCAGCATTTT; v_gene: TRBV23-1; d_gene: .; abundance: .; j_gene: TRBJ1-5
CDR3aa: CASSESQGINSPLHF; CDR3nt: TGTGCCAGCAGTGAATCTCAGGGTATCAATTCACCCCTCCACTTT; v_gene: TRBV25-1; d_gene: .; abundance: .; j_gene: TRBJ1-6
CDR3aa: CASSYNGQGRYGYTF; CDR3nt: TGTGCCAGCAGCTACAACGGACAGGGACGCTATGGCTACACCTTC; v_gene: TRBV7-9; d_gene: TRBD1; abundance: .; j_gene: TRBJ1-2
CDR3aa: CASSVPGQARNEQFF; CDR3nt: TGTGCCAGCAGTGTACCGGGACAGGCCCGCAATGAGCAGTTCTTC; v_gene: TRBV6-1; d_gene: TRBD1; abundance: few; j_gene: TRBJ2-1
CDR3aa: CATSKAGVSYEQYF; CDR3nt: TGTGCCACCAGTAAAGCGGGAGTATCCTACGAGCAGTACTTC; v_gene: TRBV15; d_gene: TRBD2; abundance: .; j_gene: TRBJ2-7
CDR3aa: CASSFGSTGGYTF; CDR3nt: TGTGCCAGCAGTTTTGGTTCAACGGGGGGCTACACCTTC; v_gene: TRBV27; d_gene: .; abundance: .; j_gene: TRBJ1-2
CDR3aa: CASSAAGETQYF; CDR3nt: TGTGCCAGCAGCGCCGCGGGGGAGACCCAGTACTTC; v_gene: TRBV9; d_gene: .; abundance: .; j_gene: TRBJ2-5
CDR3aa: CATSRDWGTGFEKLFF; CDR3nt: TGTGCCACCAGCAGAGATTGGGGGACAGGATTTGAAAAACTGTTTTTT; v_gene: TRBV15; d_gene: TRBD1; abundance: .; j_gene: TRBJ1-4
CDR3aa: CASRRHGTDTRRGANVLTF; CDR3nt: TGTGCCAGCAGGCGCCATGGGACAGACACCCGGCGGGGGGCCAACGTCCTGACTTTC; v_gene: TRBV7-9; d_gene: TRBD1; abundance: .; j_gene: TRBJ2-6
CDR3aa: CASSPPDRAVGYTF; CDR3nt: TGTGCCAGCAGCCCACCGGACAGAGCCGTTGGCTACACCTTC; v_gene: TRBV6-1; d_gene: .; abundance: .; j_gene: TRBJ1-2
CDR3aa: CASRQGNTGELFF; CDR3nt: TGTGCCAGCAGACAGGGGAACACCGGGGAGCTGTTTTTT; v_gene: TRBV2; d_gene: .; abundance: .; j_gene: TRBJ2-2
CDR3aa: CASQQTGTPNTEAFF; CDR3nt: TGCGCCAGTCAACAGACAGGGACTCCGAACACTGAAGCTTTCTTT; v_gene: TRBV5-1; d_gene: TRBD1; abundance: .; j_gene: TRBJ1-1